The 14 T cell receptor beta chains below were found in one sample sequenced in a study of T-cell memory formation after mild COVID-19. TCRdb reanalysed the 5' RACE reads using MiXCR and keeps one entry per CDR3 protein. Counted here are hundreds of thousands of distinct CDR3 sequences, 19% occurring once; the ten biggest clones make up around a fifth. Input material: PBMCs or a T cell subset sorted from them (not recorded which). The receptors stem from a man aged 18 to 30 who had mild COVID-19 (a few samples of this study predate the infection). Cell type and time point are not known.

The chain joins TRBV4-3 to TRBJ2-7; 11 positions match TRBD1. CDR1 and CDR2 from the germline V gene are LGHNA and YSLEER. With V trimmed by 4 bases and J by 2 bases, 4 bases remained unmatched. The CDR3 loop spans 15 amino acids. The CDR3 here is CASSPSDRGPYEQYF. CDR3 DNA sequence: TGCGCCAGCAGCCCCTCGGACAGGGGGCCCTACGAGCAGTACTTC.

This clonotype appeared once. J is TRBJ2-5 and V is TRBV20-1; D could derive from TRBD1 or TRBD2 (6 bases each). The CDR3 sequence is 16 residues long. V shed 6 bases and J shed 1 base, with 21 bases lying between them. Germline V gene data show CDR1 as DFQATT and CDR2 as SNEGSKA (reference sequence). This CDR3 is CSAIVGGYGGQETQYF. In DNA form, the CDR3 reads TGCAGTGCCATAGTCGGGGGCTACGGAGGCCAAGAGACCCAGTACTTC.

The chain recombines TRBV6-5 with TRBJ1-6, with 7 positions matching TRBD1. CDR1 is MNHEY, CDR2 SVGAGI, per germline. The CDR3 consists of 17 residues. The ends lost 2 bases at V and 1 base at J; junction bases unmatched: 5. DNA for the CDR3: TGTGCCAGCAGTTACGCGACAGGGAGGTCCTATAATTCACCCCTCCACTTT. Protein: CASSYATGRSYNSPLHF.

This clonotype appeared a few times. This chain's CDR3 is CASSFTGDGYTF. The CDR3 nucleotides read TGCGCCAGCAGCTTCACAGGGGATGGCTACACCTTC. This chain joins TRBV5-1 and TRBJ1-2; 7 nucleotides line up with TRBD1. The V gene end was trimmed by 2 bases and the J gene end by 6 bases; junction bases not matched to a gene: 1. Germline assignment: CDR1 SGHRS and CDR2 YFSETQ. The CDR3 is 12 residues long.

This clonotype came up many times. V usage is TRBV24-1 and J usage is TRBJ2-7, with D perhaps TRBD2 (5 bases). The V gene lost 4 bases and the J gene lost 3 bases, with 18 bases spanning the gap. Germline CDR1 reads KGHDR; CDR2 reads SFDVKD. This CDR3 is built from 16 residues. CDR3: CATSDPPSGLVYEQYF. CDR3 coding DNA: TGTGCCACCAGTGACCCCCCTTCGGGGTTGGTCTACGAGCAGTACTTC.

This chain connects TRBV4-2 to TRBJ2-1; D remains unclear. Deletions cut 3 bases from V and 10 bases from J, with 16 bases between. Germline V gene data show CDR1 as LGHNA and CDR2 as YNFKEQ. This CDR3 has 14 residues. CDR3 residues: CASSQAGPGREQFF. CDR3 coding DNA: TGTGCCAGCAGCCAGGCAGGCCCCGGCCGGGAGCAGTTCTTC.

This chain uses TRBV3-1 with TRBJ2-1; D is perhaps TRBD2 (6 bases). The V and J ends lost 4 bases and 10 bases respectively, with 17 bases between them. The CDR3 is 14 residues long. Germline CDR1 LGHDT, CDR2 YNNKEL (reference sequence). The CDR3 region is CASSRSTDYPEQFF. CDR3 bases: TGTGCCAGCAGCCGCTCAACGGACTACCCAGAGCAGTTCTTC.

The chain employs TRBV21-1 and TRBJ1-5; no check of the table's D call, TRBD1, against the DNA was made. TRBV21-1 is listed as a pseudogene. The CDR3 totals 15 residues. CDR3 residues: CASSGERPGKHPQHF. The CDR3 bases are TGTGCCAGCAGCGGAGAGCGTCCGGGGAAACACCCCCAGCATTTT.

In its sample, this clonotype was seen a few times. The chain combines TRBV24-1 with TRBJ2-2, with D perhaps assigned TRBD1 or TRBD2 (5 bases each). Trimming cost V 5 bases and J 0 bases, with 9 bases left between them. The CDR3 is 15 amino acids. In germline, CDR1 is KGHDR, CDR2 SFDVKD. The CDR3 reads CATSGGSPNTGELFF. In DNA form, the CDR3 reads TGTGCCACCAGTGGGGGGAGTCCGAACACCGGGGAGCTGTTTTTT.

This clonotype turned up a few times. The CDR3 DNA reads as TGTGCCAGCAGCCAAGATCAGGGTTCACCCCTCCACTTT. Its protein is CASSQDQGSPLHF. The V gene is TRBV3-1, the J gene TRBJ1-6; D is perhaps TRBD1 (5 bases). The CDR3 contains 13 residues. V was clipped by 0 bases and J by 9 bases, with 6 bases between them. The germline V gene has CDR1 LGHDT and CDR2 YNNKEL (reference sequence).

This clonotype came up many times. The rearrangement links TRBV5-1 to TRBJ2-1; D might be TRBD2 (6 bases). Trimming shortened V by 4 bases and J by 3 bases, and 11 bases separated the two germline ends. Germline V gene sequence: CDR1 SGHRS, CDR2 YFSETQ. CDR3 length equals 14 residues. This CDR3 is CASSETSLYNEQFF. CDR3 nucleotide sequence: TGCGCCAGCAGCGAAACTAGCCTCTACAATGAGCAGTTCTTC.

This clonotype was detected a few times. This chain joins TRBV2 and TRBJ2-7; 10 bases agree with TRBD1. In germline, CDR1 is SNHLY, CDR2 FYNNEI. CDR3 size: 16 residues. CDR3 amino acids: CASSEGIGQGDYEQYV. The CDR3 bases are TGTGCCAGCAGCGAAGGAATCGGACAGGGGGACTACGAGCAGTACGTC.

For this clonotype: A junction boundary mismatches the germline segment, possibly from a read error. The rearrangement joins TRBV6-4 to TRBJ2-2; weak D call: TRBD1 (5 bases). Germline-derived CDR1 and CDR2 are MRHNA and SNTAGT. The CDR3 totals 14 residues. The DNA for the CDR3 is TGTGCCAGCCGCGACAGAGCGAATACCGGGGAGCTGTTTTTT. As protein: CASRDRANTGELFF.

The sample holds a few counts of this clonotype. The chain employs TRBV24-1 and TRBJ1-1; D is ambiguous. This CDR3 is built from 13 residues. V lost 8 bases and J 1 base, leaving 10 bases between the germline ends. Germline values: CDR1 KGHDR, CDR2 SFDVKD. CDR3 amino acids: CATMSGPNTEAFF. The DNA for the CDR3 is TGTGCCACCATGTCCGGCCCGAACACTGAAGCTTTCTTT.